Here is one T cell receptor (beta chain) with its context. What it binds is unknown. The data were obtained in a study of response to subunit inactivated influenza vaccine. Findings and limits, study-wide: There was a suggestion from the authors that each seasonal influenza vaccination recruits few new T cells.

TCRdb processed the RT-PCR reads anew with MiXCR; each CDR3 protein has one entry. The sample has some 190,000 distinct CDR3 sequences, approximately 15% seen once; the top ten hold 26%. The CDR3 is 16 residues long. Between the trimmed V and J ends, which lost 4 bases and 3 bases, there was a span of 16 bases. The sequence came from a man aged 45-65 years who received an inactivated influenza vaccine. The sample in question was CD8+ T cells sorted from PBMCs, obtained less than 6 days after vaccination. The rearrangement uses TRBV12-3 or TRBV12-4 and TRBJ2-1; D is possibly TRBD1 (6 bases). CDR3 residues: CASSSIQPTGYNEQFF. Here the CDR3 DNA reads TGTGCCAGCAGTTCTATCCAGCCGACAGGCTACAATGAGCAGTTCTTC.